This TCR beta chain was sequenced in a study of cytomegalovirus exposure and HLA in healthy donors. Germline lookup yields CDR1 MDHEN and CDR2 SYDVKM. Trimming took 7 bases from V and 7 from J, leaving 17 bases between them. There are 14 residues in the CDR3. Primers for the PCR totalled 60 Vbeta and 13 Jbeta. Sequencing was performed with immunoSEQ multiplex PCR; in TCRdb, only in-frame clones are kept and a portion is missing. The sample includes under 200,000 clones, roughly 85% seen only once; the top ten take about 2.4%. General study results and limits: Most TCR sequences showed up rarely, but some public TCRs showed up in many donors. Immune exposure information available was restricted to CMV serostatus. Sequencing likely produced, as an artifact, a cluster of highly shared sequence variants. Sequencing depth roughly uniform across donors was assumed in presence/absence analyses.

A remark on this clone: Its antigen is unidentified.

The sequencing sample was made of PBMCs. The sequence was collected from a young man in good health and CMV-seropositive. The gene calls are TRBV28 and TRBJ1-5; D perhaps matches TRBD1 (6 bases). The CDR3 loop is CASTHGGAGQPQHF. The CDR3 DNA sequence: TGTGCCAGCACCCATGGGGGGGCAGGGCAGCCCCAGCATTTT. The full variable domain, its missing parts supplied by reference TRBV28 and TRBJ1-5, is DVKVTQSSRYLVKRTGEKVFLECVQDMDHENMFWYRQDPGLGLRLIYFSYDVKMKEKGDIPEGYSVSREKKERFSLILESASTNQTSMYLCASTHGGAGQPQHFGDGTRLSIL.